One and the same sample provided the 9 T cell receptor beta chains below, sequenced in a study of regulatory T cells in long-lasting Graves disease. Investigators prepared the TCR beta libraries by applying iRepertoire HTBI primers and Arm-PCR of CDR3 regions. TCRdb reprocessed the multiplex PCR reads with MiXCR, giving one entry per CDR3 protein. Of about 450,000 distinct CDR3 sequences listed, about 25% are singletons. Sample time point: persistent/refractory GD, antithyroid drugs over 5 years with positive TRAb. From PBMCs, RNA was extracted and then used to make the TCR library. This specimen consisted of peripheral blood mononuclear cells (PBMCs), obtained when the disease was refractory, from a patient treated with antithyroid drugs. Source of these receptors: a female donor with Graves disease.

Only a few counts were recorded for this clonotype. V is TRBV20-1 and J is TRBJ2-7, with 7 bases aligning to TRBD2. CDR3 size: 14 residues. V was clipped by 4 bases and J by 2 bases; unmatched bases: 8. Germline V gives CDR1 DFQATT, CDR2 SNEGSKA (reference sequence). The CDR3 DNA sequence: TGCAGTGCTATTGTTTCTAGCGGCCCCTACGAGCAGTACTTC. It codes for CSAIVSSGPYEQYF.

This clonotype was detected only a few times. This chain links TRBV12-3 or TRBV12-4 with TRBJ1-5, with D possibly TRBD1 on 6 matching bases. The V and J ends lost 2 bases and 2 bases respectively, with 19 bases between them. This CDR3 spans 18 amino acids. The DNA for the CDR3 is TGTGCCAGCAGTTTAACAACAAACAGGGACTCTGGCAATCAGCCCCAGCATTTT. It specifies CASSLTTNRDSGNQPQHF.

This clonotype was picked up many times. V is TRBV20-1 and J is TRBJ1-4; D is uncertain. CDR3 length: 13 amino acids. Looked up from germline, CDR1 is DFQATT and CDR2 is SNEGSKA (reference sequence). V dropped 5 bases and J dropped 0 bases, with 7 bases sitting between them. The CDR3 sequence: CSAPIATNEKLFF. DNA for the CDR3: TGCAGTGCTCCGATTGCAACTAATGAAAAACTGTTTTTT.

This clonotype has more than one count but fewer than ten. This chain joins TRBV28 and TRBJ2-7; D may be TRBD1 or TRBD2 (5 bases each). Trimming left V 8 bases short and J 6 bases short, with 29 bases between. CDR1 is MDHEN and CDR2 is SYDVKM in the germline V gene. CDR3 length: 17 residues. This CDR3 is CASLKAGSLGMYFEQYF. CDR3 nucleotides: TGTGCCAGCTTAAAAGCAGGGAGTCTGGGCATGTATTTCGAGCAGTACTTC.

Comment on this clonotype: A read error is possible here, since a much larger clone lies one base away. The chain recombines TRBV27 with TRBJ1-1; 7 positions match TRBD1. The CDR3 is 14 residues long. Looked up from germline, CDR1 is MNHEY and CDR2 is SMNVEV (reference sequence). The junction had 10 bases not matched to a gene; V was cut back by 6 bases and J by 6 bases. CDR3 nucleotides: TGTGCCAGCAGGCTACAGGGGAGGGACGCTGAAGCTTTCTTT. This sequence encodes CASRLQGRDAEAFF.

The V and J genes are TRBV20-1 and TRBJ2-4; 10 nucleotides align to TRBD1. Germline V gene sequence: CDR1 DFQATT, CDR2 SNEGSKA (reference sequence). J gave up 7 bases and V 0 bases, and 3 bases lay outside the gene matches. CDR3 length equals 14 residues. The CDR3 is CSARDRTGGNIQYF. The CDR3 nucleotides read TGCAGTGCTAGAGATCGGACAGGGGGGAACATTCAGTACTTC.

The CDR3 DNA reads as TGTGCCAGCAGGAGGGACGACATGTATGGCTACACCTTC. This translates into CASRRDDMYGYTF. V gene TRBV28 combines with J gene TRBJ1-2; the D gene is possibly TRBD1 (5 bases). The germline V and J ends were trimmed by 6 bases and 5 bases, with 13 bases remaining between them. Germline loops: CDR1 MDHEN, CDR2 SYDVKM. The CDR3 is 13 amino acids.

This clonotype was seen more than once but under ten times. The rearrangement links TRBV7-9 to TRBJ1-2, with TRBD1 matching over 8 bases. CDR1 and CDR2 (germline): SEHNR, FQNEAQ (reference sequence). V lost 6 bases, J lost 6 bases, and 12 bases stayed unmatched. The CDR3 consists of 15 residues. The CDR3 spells CASSYIRTGWNGYTF. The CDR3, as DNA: TGTGCCAGCAGTTACATAAGGACAGGGTGGAATGGCTACACCTTC.

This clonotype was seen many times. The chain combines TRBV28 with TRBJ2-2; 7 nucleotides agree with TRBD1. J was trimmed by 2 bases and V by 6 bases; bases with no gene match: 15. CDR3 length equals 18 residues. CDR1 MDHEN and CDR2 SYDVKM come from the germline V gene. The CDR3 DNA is TGTGCCAGCAGCCGACTACCCCCTACAGGGGCCAACACCGGGGAGCTGTTTTTT. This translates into CASSRLPPTGANTGELFF.